These 14 T cell receptor beta chains originate from one sample sequenced in a study of blood T cell repertoires in COVID-19. Sequenced by immunoSEQ multiplex PCR; TCRdb stores in-frame clones only, minus some. The repertoire holds 90,000 to 150,000 clones, with 82% as singletons. The sequencing input was peripheral blood. These receptors were taken from a human donor in a cohort sampled during active COVID-19.

The chain links TRBV14 to TRBJ1-4; D is perhaps TRBD1 (6 bases). CDR1 and CDR2 from the germline V gene are SGHDN and FVKESK. V was shortened by 0 bases and J by 8 bases, with 19 bases between the two germline ends. The CDR3 covers 17 residues. The CDR3 sequence is CASSQEPPGGAGEKLFF. The CDR3, as DNA: TGTGCCAGCAGCCAAGAGCCTCCCGGGGGGGCTGGGGAAAAACTGTTTTTT.

The chain links TRBV6-1 to TRBJ1-2; D remains ambiguous. The V end lost 3 bases, the J end lost 5 bases, and 7 bases lay between the germline ends. CDR1 is MNHNS and CDR2 is SASEGT in the germline V gene. There are 12 residues in the CDR3. The chain's CDR3 is CASSEAGYGYTF. The CDR3 bases are TGTGCCAGCAGTGAGGCAGGATATGGCTACACCTTC.

V and J are TRBV3-1 (or the pseudogene TRBV3-2) and TRBJ1-2, with 8 bases matching TRBD1. Germline V gene data show CDR1 as LGHDT and CDR2 as YNNKEL (reference sequence). The CDR3 has 14 amino acids. V shed 3 bases, J shed 7 bases, and the junction held 7 bases outside the gene matches. The CDR3 here is CASSHPGQGLGYTF. DNA of the CDR3: TGTGCCAGCAGCCATCCTGGACAGGGTCTTGGCTACACCTTC.

The chain links TRBV28 to TRBJ1-1; D is perhaps TRBD1 (5 bases). The CDR3 totals 18 residues. Germline V gene sequence: CDR1 MDHEN, CDR2 SYDVKM. V was shortened by 3 bases and J by 1 base, with 21 bases between the two germline ends. In DNA form, the CDR3 reads TGTGCCAGCAGTTTTCCTACCCTTTGGGGAGGGGCGAACACTGAAGCTTTCTTT. Translating gives CASSFPTLWGGANTEAFF.

The chain is built from TRBV7-2 and TRBJ2-7, with 9 bases aligning to TRBD2. CDR1 SGHTA and CDR2 FQGNSA come from the germline V gene. The CDR3 is 15 residues long. V shed 5 bases and J 2 bases; nucleotides not matched to a gene: 7. The CDR3 nucleotides are TGTGCCAGCAGCCAGCGGGGGGACAAGGCCTACGAGCAGTACTTC. It translates to CASSQRGDKAYEQYF.

The chain couples TRBV2 to TRBJ1-5; D gene unclear. V was pared by 6 bases and J by 0 bases, with 6 bases between. This CDR3 is 13 amino acids long. Germline CDR1 and CDR2: SNHLY and FYNNEI. CDR3 loop: CASRIYSNQPQHF. As DNA, the CDR3 is TGTGCCAGCAGAATCTATAGCAATCAGCCCCAGCATTTT.

The chain recombines TRBV6-2 or TRBV6-3 with TRBJ2-4; a weak D match, TRBD1 (8 bases). Germline V gene data show CDR1 as MNHEY and CDR2 as SVGEGT. The V and J ends lost 2 bases and 4 bases respectively, with 15 bases between them. This CDR3 region has 16 residues. The CDR3 coding sequence is TGTGCCAGCAGTTACGCCGGACAGGGAGGGAAAAACATTCAGTACTTC. Its protein is CASSYAGQGGKNIQYF.

CDR3 loop: CASSSGQVWETQYF. CDR3 DNA: TGTGCCAGCAGCTCGGGACAGGTTTGGGAGACCCAGTACTTC. V usage is TRBV11-2 and J usage is TRBJ2-5; 8 nucleotides align to TRBD1. The CDR3 extends over 14 amino acids. CDR1 and CDR2 from the germline V gene are SGHAT and FQNNGV. The junction had 6 bases not matched to a gene; V was cut back by 4 bases and J by 5 bases.

This chain connects TRBV4-3 to TRBJ2-2, with 13 bases fitting TRBD2. After removal of 5 bases from V and 7 bases from J, the junction contained 7 bases not matched to a gene. Germline V CDR1 and CDR2: LGHNA, YSLEER. The CDR3 extends over 16 amino acids. The CDR3 sequence is CASSSLAGGPDGELFF. The CDR3 bases are TGCGCCAGCAGCTCACTAGCGGGGGGGCCCGACGGGGAGCTGTTTTTT.

V usage is TRBV2 and J usage is TRBJ2-1; 7 nucleotides match TRBD1. The CDR3 is made up of 12 amino acids. Germline V CDR1 and CDR2: SNHLY, FYNNEI. J lost 8 bases, V lost 4 bases, and 2 bases had no gene match. The chain's CDR3 is CASSGRGHEQFF. CDR3 DNA sequence: TGTGCCAGCAGTGGTAGGGGGCATGAGCAGTTCTTC.

V gene TRBV5-1 combines with J gene TRBJ1-2; maybe TRBD1 (6 bases). V was trimmed by 2 bases and J by 6 bases, leaving 14 bases between them. The CDR3 contains 14 residues. Germline V gene sequence: CDR1 SGHRS, CDR2 YFSETQ. The CDR3 DNA reads TGCGCCAGCAGCTTCGGGGGGCTAAGAGATGGCTACACCTTC. This gives the protein CASSFGGLRDGYTF.

The V call is TRBV5-1, the J call TRBJ1-1; no firm D call. Between the trimmed V and J ends, which lost 4 bases and 0 bases, there was a span of 7 bases. This CDR3 is built from 13 residues. Germline values: CDR1 SGHRS, CDR2 YFSETQ. CDR3 DNA: TGCGCCAGCAGCACTAATGTGAACACTGAAGCTTTCTTT. This gives the protein CASSTNVNTEAFF.

The V call is TRBV19, the J call TRBJ1-5, with unresolved D. V was pared by 1 base and J by 0 bases, with 4 bases between. This CDR3 region has 14 residues. Germline CDR1 reads LNHDA; CDR2 reads SQIVND (reference sequence). CDR3 residues: CASSIAHSNQPQHF. The DNA for the CDR3 is TGTGCCAGTAGTATAGCCCATAGCAATCAGCCCCAGCATTTT.

For this clone: Other DNA sequences in this sample translate to the same CDR3. This sequence joins TRBV5-1 and TRBJ1-1, with 7 nucleotides matching TRBD1. Trimming took 0 bases from V and 2 from J; bases not matched to a gene: 4. The germline gives CDR1 SGHRS, CDR2 YFSETQ. There are 15 residues in the CDR3. CDR3 coding DNA: TGCGCCAGCAGCTTGGGACAGGGACTTAACACTGAAGCTTTCTTT. Translating it yields CASSLGQGLNTEAFF.